The entry below describes one TCR beta chain. These data are taken from a study of blood T cell repertoires in COVID-19. On the study more broadly: Specimens from acute and convalescent COVID-19 originated in the United States, Italy and Spain.

CDR3 length equals 14 residues. Trimming cost V 8 bases and J 6 bases; bases outside gene matches: 11. Germline lookup yields CDR1 SNHLY and CDR2 FYNNEI. The authors' processing: Reference gene primer amplification in the assay estimated nucleated cell counts. Profiling relied on immunoSEQ multiplex PCR, and the TCRdb table lists in-frame clones only, not all of them. D and trimming were read from the DNA, whereas the V and J calls and clone size are those reported in that table. The top ten clones hold about 5.7% of a sample with approximately 84,000 clones, around three quarters of them seen once. The chain is built from TRBV2 and TRBJ2-3; 7 bases align to TRBD1. This sequence was found in a man in his fifties or sixties with active or convalescent COVID-19. Sequencing input: peripheral blood. Written as DNA, the CDR3 is TGTGCCAGCCGAACCGGACAGGCGCGGGATACGCAGTATTTT. Translated, it gives CASRTGQARDTQYF.